The 18 T cell receptor beta chains given below trace back to one sample, sequenced in a study of OX40 agonist ivuxolimab in advanced cancers. Measured with immunoSEQ multiplex PCR; TCRdb has only the in-frame clones, and not every one. The sample records tens of thousands of clones, about nine tenths being singletons. This material consisted of CD4+ or CD8+ T cells sorted from blood, taken in a trial of the OX40 agonist ivuxolimab. These receptors originate from an adult with an advanced solid tumor such as melanoma, head and neck, liver or kidney cancer.

CDR3 in amino acids: CASSLSSGAGETQYF. CDR3 DNA sequence: TGTGCCAGCAGCTTATCCTCGGGAGCGGGAGAGACCCAGTACTTC. The gene calls are TRBV7-9 and TRBJ2-5; TRBD2 is a possible D gene (6 bases). The CDR3 is 15 amino acids. Deletions cut 2 bases from V and 4 bases from J, with 14 bases between. Germline CDR1 and CDR2: SEHNR and FQNEAQ (reference sequence).

The chain is built from TRBV4-1 and TRBJ1-2; the match to TRBD1 covers 11 bases. The CDR3 has 15 residues. The ends lost 3 bases at V and 6 bases at J; junction bases unmatched: 6. Germline V lookup: CDR1 MGHRA, CDR2 YSYEKL. Here the CDR3 DNA reads TGCGCCAGCAGCCACCACGGACAGGGGGCGAATGGCTACACCTTC. Encoded protein: CASSHHGQGANGYTF.

The chain recombines TRBV6-4 with TRBJ2-2; no reliable D call. This CDR3 region has 15 residues. The germline V gene encodes CDR1 MRHNA and CDR2 SNTAGT. The germline V and J ends were trimmed by 5 bases and 4 bases, with 14 bases remaining between them. CDR3: CASSPLTGGTGELFF. The CDR3 DNA is TGTGCCAGCAGTCCTCTGACCGGCGGCACCGGGGAGCTGTTTTTT.

The V and J genes are TRBV4-1 and TRBJ1-4, with 10 nucleotides matching TRBD1. This CDR3 has 15 amino acids. Germline loops: CDR1 MGHRA, CDR2 YSYEKL. The V segment lost 6 bases and the J segment 8 bases; nucleotides outside the gene matches: 9. The chain's CDR3 is CASRDPGTGVEKLFF. CDR3 coding DNA: TGCGCCAGCAGGGACCCCGGGACAGGGGTCGAAAAACTGTTTTTT.

The CDR3 is CASSLIGGDEQFF. CDR3 nucleotides: TGTGCCAGCAGCTTAATCGGAGGCGATGAGCAGTTCTTC. V usage is TRBV7-2 and J usage is TRBJ2-1; weak D call: TRBD2 (5 bases). V was trimmed by 2 bases and J by 8 bases, leaving 10 bases between them. Germline-derived CDR1 and CDR2 are SGHTA and FQGNSA. This CDR3 is built from 13 residues.

This clone is a singleton in its sample. This sequence joins TRBV7-9 and TRBJ1-6; tentatively, D is TRBD1 (5 bases). The V gene lost 4 bases and the J gene lost 0 bases, with 19 bases spanning the gap. The CDR3 totals 19 residues. CDR1 is SEHNR and CDR2 is FQNEAQ in the germline V gene (reference sequence). The CDR3 DNA reads TGTGCCAGCAGCTCCTCAAAGGGCAGGGTGGGCTCCTATAATTCACCCCTCCACTTT. Translated: CASSSSKGRVGSYNSPLHF.

The CDR3 sequence is CASSLRASYEQYV. The CDR3 DNA is TGTGCCAGCAGCTTGAGGGCCAGCTACGAGCAGTACGTC. The rearrangement joins TRBV5-6 to TRBJ2-7; no definite D call. This CDR3 comprises 13 residues. Trimming took 1 base from V and 3 from J, leaving 8 bases between them. The germline V gene has CDR1 SGHDT and CDR2 YYEEEE.

This rearrangement joins TRBV6-5 to TRBJ2-3; the D gene could be TRBD1 or TRBD2 (5 bases each). This CDR3 contains 15 residues. Deletions cut 6 bases from V and 2 bases from J, with 15 bases between. The germline V gene encodes CDR1 MNHEY and CDR2 SVGAGI. The CDR3 sequence is CASRTGVGTTDTQYF. The CDR3 bases are TGTGCCAGCAGAACCGGGGTGGGGACCACAGATACGCAGTATTTT.

The rearrangement joins TRBV5-1 to TRBJ2-7; TRBD1 matches at 11 bases. The CDR3 totals 13 residues. Germline values: CDR1 SGHRS, CDR2 YFSETQ. V was clipped by 9 bases and J by 7 bases; unmatched bases: 9. The CDR3 DNA is TGCGCCACCTCCTTGGACAGGGGGCTTGAGCAGTACGTC. It translates to CATSLDRGLEQYV.

CDR3 sequence (DNA): TGTGCCAGCAGTTTATCGAGGACTAGCGGGGGCCCGGCCTACTTC. Translating it yields CASSLSRTSGGPAYF. The rearrangement uses TRBV27 and TRBJ2-5, with 13 bases lining up with TRBD2. After removal of 0 bases from V and 14 bases from J, the junction contained 9 bases not matched to a gene. Germline CDR1 reads MNHEY; CDR2 reads SMNVEV (reference sequence). This CDR3 is 15 amino acids long.

The chain uses TRBV11-2 and TRBJ1-1; D gene ambiguous. Germline V gene lookup returns CDR1 SGHAT and CDR2 FQNNGV. This CDR3 is 15 amino acids long. Trimming took off 5 bases at V and 1 base at J, with 14 bases between the two ends. The CDR3 is CASSIQVIPNTEAFF. CDR3 coding DNA: TGTGCCAGCAGCATCCAGGTTATCCCGAACACTGAAGCTTTCTTT.

V and J are TRBV28 and TRBJ2-7; TRBD1 matches at 8 bases. The CDR3 covers 13 residues. Germline values: CDR1 MDHEN, CDR2 SYDVKM. V lost 7 bases and J lost 5; bases outside the gene matches: 7. Here the CDR3 reads CASISTGEDEQYF. In nucleotides, the CDR3 is TGTGCCAGCATATCGACAGGGGAAGACGAGCAGTACTTC. Filled out from reference TRBV28 and TRBJ2-7, the complete variable domain reads DVKVTQSSRYLVKRTGEKVFLECVQDMDHENMFWYRQDPGLGLRLIYFSYDVKMKEKGDIPEGYSVSREKKERFSLILESASTNQTSMYLCASISTGEDEQYFGPGTRLTVT.

The J gene is TRBJ2-2, the V gene TRBV7-6; D not certain. V was clipped by 2 bases and J by 3 bases, with 7 bases between them. This CDR3 comprises 14 residues. Per the germline V gene, CDR1 is SGHVS and CDR2 is FNYEAQ. The CDR3 coding sequence is TGTGCCAGCAGCTTATTAGGGTACACCGGGGAGCTGTTTTTT. It translates to CASSLLGYTGELFF.

The chain links TRBV6-5 to TRBJ1-1, with D uncertain. Trimming took off 4 bases at V and 3 bases at J, with 9 bases between the two ends. The CDR3 runs 13 residues. Germline V gene data show CDR1 as MNHEY and CDR2 as SVGAGI. The chain's CDR3 is CASSSRKYTEAFF. The CDR3 bases are TGTGCCAGCAGTTCCCGTAAATACACTGAAGCTTTCTTT.

This rearrangement joins TRBV23-1 to TRBJ1-5, with D possibly matching TRBD1 (5 bases). TRBV23-1 is classed as an ORF, of uncertain function. The V gene lost 5 bases and the J gene lost 0 bases, with 17 bases spanning the gap. CDR3 length: 17 amino acids. CDR3 in amino acids: CASSEQGAGYSNQPQHF. The CDR3 nucleotides are TGCGCCAGCAGTGAGCAGGGTGCGGGATATAGCAATCAGCCCCAGCATTTT.

This clone turned up a few times. The V and J genes are TRBV29-1 and TRBJ2-7; TRBD2 agrees at 8 bases. Trimming at V came to 6 bases and at J to 4 bases, leaving 11 bases not matched to a gene. CDR1 and CDR2 from the germline V gene are SQVTM and ANQGSEA. The CDR3 runs 14 residues. DNA of the CDR3: TGCAGCGTCAAAATAGCGGGAAGGACATACGAGCAGTACTTC. The encoded protein is CSVKIAGRTYEQYF.

Points on this clone: Other DNA sequences of this sample code for an identical CDR3. The V call is TRBV6-5, the J call TRBJ2-3, with 8 bases lining up with TRBD2. The V segment lost 4 bases and the J segment 2 bases; nucleotides outside the gene matches: 5. The CDR3 spans 15 residues. CDR1 and CDR2 (germline): MNHEY, SVGAGI. The CDR3, as DNA: TGTGCCAGCAGTTCCTATAGCGGGGACACAGATACGCAGTATTTT. It translates to CASSSYSGDTDTQYF.

This clone showed up just once. This chain joins TRBV4-3 and TRBJ2-1, with D perhaps TRBD1 (6 bases). CDR3 length: 17 residues. Deletions cut 1 base from V and 4 bases from J, with 17 bases between. CDR1 LGHNA and CDR2 YSLEER come from the germline V gene. This CDR3 reads CASSQVSLGQSYNEQFF. CDR3 DNA sequence: TGCGCCAGCAGCCAAGTGTCCCTGGGACAAAGTTACAATGAGCAGTTCTTC.